This T cell receptor beta chain originates from a study of radiotherapy plus CTLA-4 blockade in lung cancer listed by TCRdb under 2018. For the wider study: Objective responses occurred in roughly 19% of enrolled patients, and under 40% achieved disease control.

In this study, focal radiation therapy paired with CTLA-4 blockade (ipilimumab) was tested in patients who had chemo-refractory metastatic non-small-cell lung cancer. Beyond this particular receptor, the publication reports: Early dynamic changes in blood T cell clones, together with increased serum interferon-beta after radiation, were reported as the strongest predictors of response. After treatment with radiotherapy and ipilimumab, TCR clones that originated in tumors expanded in peripheral blood.

This clone has more than one count but fewer than ten. Its antigen remains unidentified. No quality values exist for individual bases; no much larger clone is one base distant. Spanning cysteine to phenylalanine, the CDR3 consists of 17 amino acids. The CDR3 DNA has 51 bases and is translated from base 1. The germline V gene (reference sequence) gives CDR1 as SGHNT and CDR2 as YYREEE. V gives up 0 bases and J gives up 1 base, and the segment between their germline ends measures 11 bases. Library preparation used the immunoSEQ multiplex PCR assay. Entries here come from immuneACCESS through TCRdb and include only in-frame sequences with V and J called. Some clones fail to appear in such tables; in the studies checked, an unresolved V gene covers under half of the shortfall, and the cause of the remainder is unknown. The table for this sample lists about 62,000 clones; 65% to 85% of them were counted only once. The top ten hold around 3% of the sample.

The clonotype originates from a human donor with non-small cell lung cancer who had a complete response to radiotherapy plus ipilimumab. The sequences come from peripheral blood, collected from a patient treated with radiotherapy plus ipilimumab. In this chain, TRBV5-4 is recombined with TRBJ2-6, with TRBD2 as a weak D call on 7 bases. CDR3 reads: CASSLAGGRSGANVLTF. In nucleotide form, the sequence is TGTGCCAGCAGCTTGGCCGGGGGGCGGTCTGGGGCCAACGTCCTGACTTTC.